This T cell receptor beta chain emerged from a study of HIV-infected patients and healthy controls. Germline CDR1 SGHNT, CDR2 YYREEE (reference sequence). This CDR3 spans 15 amino acids. The junction had 1 base not matched to a gene; V was cut back by 1 base and J by 1 base. One entry per CDR3 protein, called by TCRdb with MiXCR from the 5' RACE reads. The sample lists around 62,000 distinct CDR3 sequences, about 19% occurring once. Sequenced: CD4+ T cells from blood. This chain joins TRBV5-4 and TRBJ2-3; 9 bases agree with TRBD2. The origin of this receptor is a human donor in good health. The CDR3 DNA sequence: TGTGCCAGCAGCTTGAGGACTAGCGGCACAGATACGCAGTATTTT. Translation: CASSLRTSGTDTQYF. Supplemented by reference TRBV5-4 and TRBJ2-3, the full variable domain reads ETGVTQSPTHLIKTRGQQVTLRCSSQSGHNTVSWYQQALGQGPQFIFQYYREEENGRGNFPPRFSGLQFPNYSSELNVNALELDDSALYLCASSLRTSGTDTQYFGPGTRLTVL.